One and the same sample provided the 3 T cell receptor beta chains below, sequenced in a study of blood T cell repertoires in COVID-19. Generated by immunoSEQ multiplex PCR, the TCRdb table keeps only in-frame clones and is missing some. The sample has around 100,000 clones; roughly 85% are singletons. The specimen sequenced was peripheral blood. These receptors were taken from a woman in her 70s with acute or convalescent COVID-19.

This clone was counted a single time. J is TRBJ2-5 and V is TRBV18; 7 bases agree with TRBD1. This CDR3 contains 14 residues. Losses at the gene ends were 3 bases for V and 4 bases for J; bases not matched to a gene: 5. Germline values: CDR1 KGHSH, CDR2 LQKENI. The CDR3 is CASSPGQDGETQYF. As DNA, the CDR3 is TGTGCCAGCTCACCCGGACAGGACGGAGAGACCCAGTACTTC.

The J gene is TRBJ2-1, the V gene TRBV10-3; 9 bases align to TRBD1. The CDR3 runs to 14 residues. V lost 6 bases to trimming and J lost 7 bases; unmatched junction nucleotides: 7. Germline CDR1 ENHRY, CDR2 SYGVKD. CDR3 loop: CAIRTGTGRNEQFF. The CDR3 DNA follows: TGTGCCATCAGGACCGGGACAGGGCGAAATGAGCAGTTCTTC.

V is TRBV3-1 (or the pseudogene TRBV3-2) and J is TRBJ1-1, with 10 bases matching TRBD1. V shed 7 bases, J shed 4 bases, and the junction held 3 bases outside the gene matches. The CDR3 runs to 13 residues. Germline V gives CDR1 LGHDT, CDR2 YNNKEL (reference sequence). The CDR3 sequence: CASTDRGSTEAFF. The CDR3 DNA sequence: TGTGCCAGCACGGACAGGGGGAGCACTGAAGCTTTCTTT.